These 31 T cell receptor beta chains originate from one sample sequenced in a study of shared clonotypes between healthy human individuals. Clones were read by immunoSEQ multiplex PCR, and TCRdb kept only the in-frame ones, dropping some. The table records 2.3 million or so clones, approximately 93% of them present only once. Sequencing was done on a sample of naive CD4+ T cells from PBMCs. Subset of the sample: CD45RA+ positively selected. The receptors here all came from a man between 18 and 29 years old in good health. Some clones in this sample may be carry-over from other donors' samples.

This clone occurred a few times. The sample holds other DNA sequences that translate to the same CDR3. This chain links TRBV28 with TRBJ2-7; TRBD2 aligns across 7 bases. Germline lookup yields CDR1 MDHEN and CDR2 SYDVKM. V lost 1 base to trimming and J lost 3 bases; unmatched junction nucleotides: 3. The CDR3 is made up of 14 amino acids. The CDR3 DNA reads as TGTGCCAGCAGTTTATTAGGGAGGGTCTACGAGCAGTACTTC. Protein product: CASSLLGRVYEQYF.

This chain connects TRBV18 to TRBJ1-2; D may be TRBD1 (5 bases). Germline V gene sequence: CDR1 KGHSH, CDR2 LQKENI. Trimming left V 3 bases short and J 7 bases short, with 18 bases between. This CDR3 has 15 amino acids. In nucleotides, the CDR3 is TGTGCCAGCTCACCGGCCCTGGGGGGAGGAGGTGGCTACACCTTC. Translation: CASSPALGGGGGYTF.

V is TRBV19 and J is TRBJ1-2, with TRBD1 as a possible D gene (5 bases). Germline values: CDR1 LNHDA, CDR2 SQIVND (reference sequence). CDR3 length equals 14 residues. Trimming removed 3 bases from V and 6 bases from J, with 14 bases in between. The CDR3 loop is CASSMTGLPDGYTF. Here the CDR3 DNA reads TGTGCCAGTAGTATGACGGGGCTTCCGGATGGCTACACCTTC.

This chain connects TRBV5-4 to TRBJ1-4; no definite D call. CDR1 is SGHNT and CDR2 is YYREEE in the germline V gene (reference sequence). The CDR3 is 13 residues long. V lost 1 base and J 8 bases, leaving 9 bases between the germline ends. CDR3 in DNA: TGTGCCAGCAGCTTGCCCCAAGGAGAAAAACTGTTTTTT. It is translated as CASSLPQGEKLFF.

The V call is TRBV28, the J call TRBJ1-4; 9 bases map to TRBD1. The CDR3 covers 16 residues. The V segment lost 1 base and the J segment 3 bases; nucleotides outside the gene matches: 3. Germline values: CDR1 MDHEN, CDR2 SYDVKM. CDR3 in DNA: TGTGCCAGCAGTTTATTAAGGGACAGGGCTAATGAAAAACTGTTTTTT. Protein product: CASSLLRDRANEKLFF.

The J gene is TRBJ2-2, the V gene TRBV7-3; D is uncertain. Germline V lookup: CDR1 SGHTA, CDR2 FQGTGA. V was clipped by 0 bases and J by 6 bases, with 5 bases between them. The CDR3 is 13 residues long. The CDR3 coding sequence is TGTGCCAGCAGCTTAACGATCCCCGGGGAGCTGTTTTTT. This codes for CASSLTIPGELFF. Looking up the rest from reference TRBV7-3 and TRBJ2-2 gives the full variable domain: GAGVSQTPSNKVTEKGKYVELRCDPISGHTALYWYRQSLGQGPEFLIYFQGTGAADDSGLPNDRFFAVRPEGSVSTLKIQRTERGDSAVYLCASSLTIPGELFFGEGSRLTVL.

This chain links TRBV7-2 with TRBJ2-7; 9 nucleotides align to TRBD1. Per the germline V gene, CDR1 is SGHTA and CDR2 is FQGNSA. After removal of 5 bases from V and 5 bases from J, the junction contained 4 bases not matched to a gene. This CDR3 is 13 amino acids long. Here the CDR3 reads CASSRDRDHEQYF. CDR3 sequence (DNA): TGTGCCAGCAGCCGGGACAGGGACCACGAGCAGTACTTC.

About this clone itself: Other DNA sequences in this sample translate to the same CDR3. J is TRBJ1-5 and V is TRBV30; D call uncertain. The V end was cut by 0 bases, the J end by 2 bases, with 11 bases between. The CDR3 sequence is 15 residues long. CDR1 GTSNPN and CDR2 SVGIG come from the germline V gene (reference sequence). In DNA form, the CDR3 reads TGTGCCTGGAGTGTCGGAGGGTTTGGCAATCAGCCCCAGCATTTT. It encodes CAWSVGGFGNQPQHF.

The chain combines TRBV29-1 with TRBJ1-1, with TRBD1 as a possible D gene (5 bases). The CDR3 is 13 amino acids. Germline loops: CDR1 SQVTM, CDR2 ANQGSEA. Trimming left V 3 bases short and J 0 bases short, with 8 bases between. The CDR3 DNA reads TGCAGCGTTGATCGGGGCGTGAACACTGAAGCTTTCTTT. Encoded protein: CSVDRGVNTEAFF.

The chain combines TRBV4-3 with TRBJ2-2; D may be TRBD1 or TRBD2 (5 bases each). Trimming shortened V by 4 bases and J by 0 bases, and 12 bases separated the two germline ends. The germline CDR1 and CDR2 sequences are LGHNA and YSLEER. The CDR3 runs 16 residues. The CDR3 DNA reads TGCGCCAGCAGCCCGAGGGGACGTTCGAACACCGGGGAGCTGTTTTTT. Translated, it gives CASSPRGRSNTGELFF.

The chain has TRBV6-5 and TRBJ1-2; unclear D gene. This CDR3 region has 13 residues. Trimming pared 11 bases from V and 5 bases from J, leaving 18 bases between. CDR1 is MNHEY, CDR2 SVGAGI, per germline. CDR3 amino acids: CAPVESHPYGYTF. In nucleotides, the CDR3 is TGTGCCCCTGTAGAGAGCCACCCATATGGCTACACCTTC.

The J gene is TRBJ2-1, the V gene TRBV28, with 9 bases fitting TRBD2. The CDR3 extends over 15 amino acids. CDR1 is MDHEN and CDR2 is SYDVKM in the germline V gene. Trimming removed 6 bases from V and 4 bases from J; junction bases left unmatched: 7. The CDR3 bases are TGTGCCAGCAGCAGACTAGCGGTAGAATACAATGAGCAGTTCTTC. This sequence encodes CASSRLAVEYNEQFF.

The CDR3 DNA reads TGTGCCAGCAGTGAAGTCGGCTCATCGGAAGGCTACACCTTC. Amino acid sequence: CASSEVGSSEGYTF. The V and J genes are TRBV6-4 and TRBJ1-2; no clear D. V was shortened by 3 bases and J by 8 bases, with 16 bases between the two germline ends. Germline V gene data show CDR1 as MRHNA and CDR2 as SNTAGT. The CDR3 is 14 residues long.

V and J are TRBV9 and TRBJ1-1; a possible D gene is TRBD1 (5 bases). Germline V lookup: CDR1 SGDLS, CDR2 YYNGEE. The CDR3 totals 14 residues. Trimming cost V 4 bases and J 4 bases, with 14 bases left between them. CDR3 region: CASSHGQWSTEAFF. CDR3 sequence (DNA): TGTGCCAGCAGCCACGGACAATGGTCCACTGAAGCTTTCTTT. Looking up the rest from reference TRBV9 and TRBJ1-1 gives the full variable domain: DSGVTQTPKHLITATGQRVTLRCSPRSGDLSVYWYQQSLDQGLQFLIQYYNGEERAKGNILERFSAQQFPDLHSELNLSSLELGDSALYFCASSHGQWSTEAFFGQGTRLTVV.

Of note for this clone: The identical CDR3 is also encoded by other nucleotide sequences in the sample. The chain has TRBV15 and TRBJ2-5, with D tentatively TRBD1 (5 bases). With 1 base removed from V and 5 bases from J, the gap between germline ends came to 8 bases. The length of the CDR3 is 13 residues. Germline CDR1 LNHNV, CDR2 YYDKDF (reference sequence). The CDR3 is CATSRGGGETQYF. The CDR3 DNA sequence: TGTGCCACCAGCAGAGGGGGCGGTGAGACCCAGTACTTC.

This sequence joins TRBV5-6 and TRBJ1-2; 9 bases map to TRBD1. The CDR3 is 14 residues long. Germline V CDR1 and CDR2: SGHDT, YYEEEE. The V gene end was trimmed by 4 bases and the J gene end by 3 bases; junction bases not matched to a gene: 4. DNA of the CDR3: TGTGCCAGCAGCCCGGGACAGGGTGACTATGGCTACACCTTC. As protein: CASSPGQGDYGYTF.

The chain is built from TRBV5-4 and TRBJ2-3; 12 positions match TRBD2. The ends lost 5 bases at V and 0 bases at J; junction bases unmatched: 10. This CDR3 region has 18 residues. Germline CDR1 and CDR2: SGHNT and YYREEE (reference sequence). The CDR3 nucleotides are TGTGCCAGCAGGATGACACTAGCGGGAGGATCTAGCACAGATACGCAGTATTTT. It specifies CASRMTLAGGSSTDTQYF.

The chain uses TRBV5-1 and TRBJ2-1; a possible D gene is TRBD1 (5 bases). This CDR3 is built from 16 residues. The germline V gene has CDR1 SGHRS and CDR2 YFSETQ. Between the trimmed V and J ends, which lost 0 bases and 4 bases, there was a span of 14 bases. The CDR3 coding sequence is TGCGCCAGCAGCTTGGCCGCCGACAGCTCGTACAATGAGCAGTTCTTC. Translated, it gives CASSLAADSSYNEQFF.

The rearrangement joins TRBV4-1 to TRBJ2-1; 11 bases are a match to TRBD2. J lost 7 bases, V lost 3 bases, and 11 bases had no gene match. This CDR3 has 17 residues. Germline CDR1 is MGHRA and CDR2 is YSYEKL. CDR3 sequence reads: CASSQGHRLAGTNEQFF. In DNA, the CDR3 is TGCGCCAGCAGCCAGGGCCACAGACTAGCGGGAACGAATGAGCAGTTCTTC.

A remark on this clone: At the DNA level, this CDR3 is encoded by other sequences in the same sample as well. CDR3 sequence: CASSPDNQETQYF. The CDR3 coding sequence is TGTGCCAGCTCACCAGACAATCAAGAGACCCAGTACTTC. V is TRBV18 and J is TRBJ2-5; D ambiguous. This CDR3 contains 13 residues. The V gene lost 2 bases and the J gene lost 2 bases, with 6 bases spanning the gap. Germline V gene sequence: CDR1 KGHSH, CDR2 LQKENI. The variable domain in full, completed from reference TRBV18 and TRBJ2-5, reads NAGVMQNPRHLVRRRGQEARLRCSPMKGHSHVYWYRQLPEEGLKFMVYLQKENIIDESGMPKERFSAEFPKEGPSILRIQQVVRGDSAAYFCASSPDNQETQYFGPGTRLLVL.

V gene TRBV5-1 combines with J gene TRBJ2-7; 10 bases line up with TRBD1. V trimming: 1 base; J trimming: 1 base; junction bases outside the gene matches: 11. The CDR3 consists of 18 residues. Germline V gene sequence: CDR1 SGHRS, CDR2 YFSETQ. CDR3 residues: CASSLRDRWTGGSYEQYF. CDR3 DNA: TGCGCCAGCAGCTTGCGCGACCGATGGACAGGGGGTTCCTACGAGCAGTACTTC.

This clone was seen only once. The chain has TRBV5-6 and TRBJ1-3; D is undetermined. The CDR3 covers 13 residues. Germline V gene lookup returns CDR1 SGHDT and CDR2 YYEEEE. Trimming pared 3 bases from V and 0 bases from J, leaving 4 bases between. Here the CDR3 reads CASSYYSGNTIYF. CDR3 in DNA: TGTGCCAGCAGCTATTACTCTGGAAACACCATATATTTT.

The V gene is TRBV5-1, the J gene TRBJ2-1; unclear D gene. The CDR3 extends over 12 amino acids. Per germline, CDR1 SGHRS and CDR2 YFSETQ. V gave up 4 bases and J gave up 7 bases, with 9 bases separating them. The CDR3 spells CASSRDSNEQFF. Written as DNA, the CDR3 is TGCGCCAGCAGCCGCGACTCGAATGAGCAGTTCTTC.

The rearrangement uses TRBV9 and TRBJ1-3; TRBD1 matches at 7 bases. CDR1 is SGDLS, CDR2 YYNGEE, per germline. The CDR3 spans 14 residues. J gave up 4 bases and V 3 bases, and 4 bases lay outside the gene matches. The CDR3 DNA reads TGTGCCAGCAGCGCCACGACAGGGGGAAACACCATATATTTT. It specifies CASSATTGGNTIYF.

The chain joins TRBV30 to TRBJ1-1; no firm D call. The germline V and J ends were trimmed by 5 bases and 4 bases, with 11 bases remaining between them. The CDR3 is made up of 12 amino acids. The germline gives CDR1 GTSNPN, CDR2 SVGIG (reference sequence). The CDR3 region has the DNA TGTGCCTGGGCGGATTTTGGCACTGAAGCTTTCTTT. Its protein is CAWADFGTEAFF.

The chain uses TRBV5-6 and TRBJ2-5; TRBD1 aligns across 9 bases. The CDR3 has 15 amino acids. Germline-derived CDR1 and CDR2 are SGHDT and YYEEEE. After removal of 4 bases from V and 5 bases from J, the junction contained 9 bases not matched to a gene. This CDR3 reads CASSLYTGGWETQYF. As DNA, the CDR3 is TGTGCCAGCAGCCTATATACAGGGGGCTGGGAGACCCAGTACTTC.

The V and J genes are TRBV5-6 and TRBJ2-7; D is possibly TRBD1 (6 bases). Looked up from germline, CDR1 is SGHDT and CDR2 is YYEEEE. The CDR3 loop spans 14 amino acids. With 0 bases removed from V and 2 bases from J, the gap between germline ends came to 9 bases. CDR3 amino acids: CASSLVQGAYEQYF. The CDR3 DNA follows: TGTGCCAGCAGCTTGGTACAGGGAGCCTACGAGCAGTACTTC.

The V and J genes are TRBV2 and TRBJ2-7, with no clear D. Trimming cost V 8 bases and J 3 bases, with 11 bases left between them. The CDR3 runs to 12 residues. Germline CDR1 SNHLY, CDR2 FYNNEI. The CDR3 reads CASSQLNYEQYF. The CDR3 DNA is TGTGCCAGCTCACAGCTTAACTACGAGCAGTACTTC.

The J gene is TRBJ1-1, the V gene TRBV6-6, with a possible D match to TRBD1 (6 bases). CDR3 size: 14 residues. CDR1 MNHNY and CDR2 SVGAGI come from the germline V gene (reference sequence). V was trimmed by 8 bases and J by 0 bases, leaving 13 bases between them. The CDR3 region has the DNA TGTGCCAGCGGAACGGGACAAGTGAACACTGAAGCTTTCTTT. Translation: CASGTGQVNTEAFF.

This clone appeared once. The chain is built from TRBV18 and TRBJ2-2, with D unclear. V lost 3 bases, J lost 2 bases, and 10 bases lay in between. The CDR3 has 15 amino acids. Germline CDR1 and CDR2: KGHSH and LQKENI. CDR3 DNA sequence: TGTGCCAGCTCACCGGTCAAGGAAAACACCGGGGAGCTGTTTTTT. It encodes CASSPVKENTGELFF.

This sequence joins TRBV6-1 and TRBJ2-2; 12 nucleotides align to TRBD2. The J segment lost 7 bases and the V segment lost 4 bases, leaving 7 bases of the junction unmatched. The CDR3 runs to 16 residues. Germline lookup yields CDR1 MNHNS and CDR2 SASEGT. DNA of the CDR3: TGTGCCAGCAGTGCCAGACTAGCGGGAGCTGGCGGGGAGCTGTTTTTT. It yields the protein CASSARLAGAGGELFF.